This TCR beta chain emerged from a study of cytomegalovirus exposure and HLA in healthy donors. Germline V gene sequence: CDR1 SQVTM, CDR2 ANQGSEA. The V end was cut by 4 bases, the J end by 8 bases, with 23 bases between. This CDR3 contains 15 residues. Vbeta (60) and Jbeta (13) primers were used in the PCR. The table came from immunoSEQ multiplex PCR; TCRdb's copy has only in-frame clones and leaves some out. The sample consists of approximately 140,000 clones, approximately 80% of them appearing once. General study points: Some TCR beta chains (approximately 180 of them) were listed as cytomegalovirus-associated.

This clone has a handful of counts. Its antigen is not identified. The chain employs TRBV29-1 and TRBJ1-2; D might be TRBD1 (5 bases). Sequenced input: PBMCs. This receptor was identified in a male donor in good health and CMV-seropositive. CDR3 sequence: CSVVYSPRSKGGYTF. The CDR3 DNA is TGCAGCGTTGTTTACTCCCCGAGAAGCAAGGGGGGCTACACCTTC.